Listed here are 22 T cell receptor beta chains from one sample, sequenced in a study of T cells in Graves' hyperthyroidism and ophthalmopathy (dated 2019 in TCRdb). Receptor libraries were prepared by multiplex PCR. Sequenced using an Illumina HiSeq 2000. The TCR beta CDR3 regions were amplified from RNA transcripts. The TCR CDR3 was subjected to a first round of RT-PCR using the HTBI primer set and the Qiagen OneStep RT-PCR kit. Using fastp trimming at Q25 and MiXCR clonotype assembly, TCRdb reanalyzed the public sequencing data and kept in-frame beta chains. When rows share a CDR3 protein, they turn into one entry using the most common DNA and genes. Here the sample has some 620,000 distinct CDR3 sequences; roughly 16% occur a single time. In total, the top ten clones hold about 3.8% of the sample. Sequencing used blood. The receptor set was obtained from a woman aged 25 to 39 with Graves' hyperthyroidism.

This clonotype occurred a few times. The gene calls are TRBV3-1 and TRBJ2-5, with D perhaps TRBD2 (7 bases). CDR3 size: 17 residues. The germline CDR1 and CDR2 sequences are LGHDT and YNNKEL (reference sequence). V lost 5 bases and J lost 5, with 24 bases in between. CDR3 bases: TGTGCCAGCAGCTCCCAAGGCAGGGGAGGGATTGGGGAGACCCAGTACTTC. Protein sequence: CASSSQGRGGIGETQYF.

This clonotype was observed many times. The rearrangement uses TRBV12-3 or TRBV12-4 and TRBJ2-1; D is uncertain. This CDR3 has 12 residues. Trimming removed 3 bases from V and 9 bases from J, with 9 bases in between. The CDR3 region has the DNA TGTGCCAGCAGTTTCGGGTCCGGTGAGCAGTTCTTC. Amino acid sequence: CASSFGSGEQFF.

A remark on this clonotype: Possible read error: a much larger clone is one base away. Since no conserved phenylalanine or tryptophan closes the CDR3, a read error is the likely cause. The chain couples TRBV27 to TRBJ2-7; TRBD2 might be the D (6 bases). V was trimmed by 6 bases and J by 4 bases, leaving 13 bases between them. The CDR3 contains 13 residues. Germline V gene data show CDR1 as MNHEY and CDR2 as SMNVEV (reference sequence). CDR3 sequence: CASRVGGTYEQYL. CDR3 nucleotide sequence: TGTGCCAGCAGGGTCGGAGGGACTTACGAGCAGTACCTC.

This clonotype was seen only a few times. The V and J genes are TRBV18 and TRBJ1-5; D gene ambiguous. V lost 5 bases, J lost 3 bases, and 11 bases lay in between. This CDR3 contains 14 residues. CDR1 is KGHSH and CDR2 is LQKENI in the germline V gene. Here the CDR3 reads CASSSLKDNQPQHF. The DNA of the CDR3 is TGTGCCAGCTCATCACTCAAGGACAATCAGCCCCAGCATTTT.

This clonotype has a count of ten or more. This chain connects TRBV24-1 to TRBJ2-1; D is ambiguous. CDR3 length: 16 residues. V lost 2 bases, J lost 0 bases, and 10 bases lay in between. Per germline, CDR1 KGHDR and CDR2 SFDVKD. The CDR3 nucleotides are TGTGCCACCAGTGATTCCGGACGGCTCTCCTACAATGAGCAGTTCTTC. It codes for CATSDSGRLSYNEQFF.

V usage is TRBV6-1 and J usage is TRBJ1-1; 9 bases are a match to TRBD1. V lost 8 bases, J lost 3 bases, and 4 bases stayed unmatched. CDR1 and CDR2 from the germline V gene are MNHNS and SASEGT. The CDR3 runs to 13 residues. For the CDR3, the DNA is TGTGCCAGCTGGGACAGGGACTACACTGAAGCTTTCTTT. Its protein is CASWDRDYTEAFF.

In its sample, this clonotype was seen many times. The chain joins TRBV2 to TRBJ1-5; the D gene is possibly TRBD1 (6 bases). Per the germline V gene, CDR1 is SNHLY and CDR2 is FYNNEI. The CDR3 totals 15 residues. V lost 8 bases to trimming and J lost 3 bases, with 17 bases between them. The chain's CDR3 is CASRMRGGSNQPQHF. The CDR3 DNA sequence: TGTGCCAGCCGCATGCGAGGGGGGTCCAATCAGCCCCAGCATTTT.

This clonotype was found many times. The chain uses TRBV15 and TRBJ2-1, with 10 bases identical to TRBD2. The V gene's germline CDR1 is LNHNV and CDR2 YYDKDF (reference sequence). V was pared by 0 bases and J by 8 bases, with 13 bases of the junction left unmatched. The CDR3 totals 18 residues. The CDR3 loop is CATSRDLLAGSYLDEQFF. In DNA, the CDR3 is TGTGCCACCAGCAGAGATCTACTAGCGGGATCTTACCTTGATGAGCAGTTCTTC.

Turning to this clonotype: This may be a read error: a much more frequent sequence differs by one nucleotide. This chain connects TRBV6-1 to TRBJ2-1, with D tentatively TRBD2 (6 bases). The CDR3 sequence is 12 residues long. Germline CDR1 reads MNHNS; CDR2 reads SASEGT. Between the trimmed V and J ends, which lost 6 bases and 6 bases, there was a span of 9 bases. CDR3 sequence (DNA): TGTGCCAGCAGAGGGGACTTCAATGAGCAGTTCTTC. It translates to CASRGDFNEQFF.

This clonotype was seen ten or more times. This sequence joins TRBV6-1 and TRBJ2-7, with TRBD1 matching over 12 bases. The length of the CDR3 is 15 residues. The V gene's germline CDR1 is MNHNS and CDR2 SASEGT. V shed 5 bases, J shed 5 bases, and the junction held 7 bases outside the gene matches. DNA for the CDR3: TGTGCCAGCAGTTCCCGGGACAGGGGGCTCGACGAGCAGTACTTC. Its translation is CASSSRDRGLDEQYF.

A few counts support this clonotype. V usage is TRBV7-9 and J usage is TRBJ1-3, with D perhaps matching TRBD1 (6 bases). The CDR3 totals 15 residues. CDR1 and CDR2 from the germline V gene are SEHNR and FQNEAQ (reference sequence). Deletions cut 5 bases from V and 4 bases from J, with 15 bases between. In DNA form, the CDR3 reads TGTGCCAGCAGCCTTGACAGGACTCCAGGAAACACCATATATTTT. Translated, it gives CASSLDRTPGNTIYF.

The chain joins TRBV28 to TRBJ2-4; 10 bases fit TRBD1. Unmatched junction bases numbered 9, after V lost 4 bases and J lost 9 bases. The CDR3 is 15 residues long. The germline V gene has CDR1 MDHEN and CDR2 SYDVKM. CDR3 bases: TGTGCCAGCAGTTCGTTAGACAGGGGGCATGGCATTCAGTACTTC. This codes for CASSSLDRGHGIQYF. The full variable domain, its missing parts supplied by reference TRBV28 and TRBJ2-4, is DVKVTQSSRYLVKRTGEKVFLECVQDMDHENMFWYRQDPGLGLRLIYFSYDVKMKEKGDIPEGYSVSREKKERFSLILESASTNQTSMYLCASSSLDRGHGIQYFGAGTRLSVL.

The sample holds many counts of this clonotype. Here the CDR3 reads CASIATLPDGEKLFF. The CDR3 region has the DNA TGTGCCAGCATCGCCACACTGCCCGACGGGGAAAAACTGTTTTTT. The J gene is TRBJ1-4, the V gene TRBV28; D unclear. The CDR3 spans 15 residues. Germline-derived CDR1 and CDR2 are MDHEN and SYDVKM. Trimming left V 7 bases short and J 8 bases short, with 20 bases between.

Ten or more counts support this clonotype. The chain couples TRBV5-1 to TRBJ2-1, with TRBD1 identical over 10 bases. V shed 4 bases, J shed 9 bases, and the junction held 7 bases outside the gene matches. This CDR3 has 14 residues. CDR1 SGHRS and CDR2 YFSETQ come from the germline V gene. The CDR3 sequence is CASSLTTGGTEQFF. As DNA, the CDR3 is TGCGCCAGCAGCCTGACGACAGGGGGCACTGAGCAGTTCTTC.

This clonotype was recorded many times. The chain recombines TRBV28 with TRBJ2-7, with 12 bases fitting TRBD2. CDR3 size: 14 residues. The germline gives CDR1 MDHEN, CDR2 SYDVKM. Losses at the gene ends were 5 bases for V and 4 bases for J; bases not matched to a gene: 3. The CDR3 sequence is CASSGGTSGYEQYF. The DNA for the CDR3 is TGTGCCAGCAGTGGGGGGACTAGCGGGTACGAGCAGTACTTC.

The chain is built from TRBV7-4 and TRBJ1-3; D call uncertain. The CDR3 runs to 14 residues. V gave up 5 bases and J gave up 2 bases, with 10 bases separating them. Looked up from germline, CDR1 is SGHVT and CDR2 is SQSDAQ. In DNA form, the CDR3 reads TGTGCCAGCAGCCCTGGACCGACTGGAAACACCATATATTTT. Amino acids: CASSPGPTGNTIYF.

The table lists this clonotype with many counts. The V gene is TRBV18, the J gene TRBJ2-1; TRBD2 matches 7 bases. The V gene's germline CDR1 is KGHSH and CDR2 LQKENI. The CDR3 length is 13 residues. Unmatched junction bases numbered 6, after V lost 6 bases and J lost 7 bases. CDR3 DNA: TGTGCCAGCTCCGGCGGGAGATGGAATGAGCAGTTCTTC. It specifies CASSGGRWNEQFF.

The table lists this clonotype with a few counts. Sequence at one end of the junction differs from germline and may be a read error. The rearrangement links TRBV5-5 to TRBJ1-1, with D unclear. The CDR3 contains 13 residues. CDR1 is SGHKS and CDR2 is YYEKEE in the germline V gene (reference sequence). The CDR3 DNA follows: TGTGCCAGCAGCTTTCAGAGGAACGCTGAAGCTTTCTTT. Amino acids: CASSFQRNAEAFF.

This clonotype has only a few counts. This chain connects TRBV29-1 to TRBJ1-1; 10 nucleotides align to TRBD1. Unmatched junction bases numbered 9, after V lost 6 bases and J lost 11 bases. The CDR3 contains 12 residues. Germline CDR1 SQVTM, CDR2 ANQGSEA. This CDR3 is CSVRGTGDLAFF. CDR3 bases: TGCAGCGTACGGGGGACAGGGGATCTGGCTTTCTTT.

This clonotype showed up many times. V is TRBV30 and J is TRBJ2-5; tentatively, D is TRBD1 (5 bases). V was cut by 3 bases and J by 6 bases, with 11 bases left in between. CDR1 and CDR2 from the germline V gene are GTSNPN and SVGIG (reference sequence). The CDR3 runs 12 residues. The DNA for the CDR3 is TGTGCCTGGAGCGTAGGGGTAAAGACCCAGTACTTC. This sequence encodes CAWSVGVKTQYF.

The sample holds many counts of this clonotype. This rearrangement joins TRBV18 to TRBJ2-1; D is unclear. V gave up 4 bases and J gave up 8 bases, with 9 bases separating them. The CDR3 loop spans 12 amino acids. In germline, CDR1 is KGHSH, CDR2 LQKENI. This CDR3 is CASSLYGDEQFF. The CDR3 nucleotides read TGTGCCAGCTCACTCTATGGAGATGAGCAGTTCTTC.

The sample holds many counts of this clonotype. The genes are TRBV30 and TRBJ2-5; 8 nucleotides align to TRBD2. Germline V gene lookup returns CDR1 GTSNPN and CDR2 SVGIG (reference sequence). CDR3 size: 14 residues. V was pared by 2 bases and J by 5 bases, with 7 bases of the junction left unmatched. The CDR3, as DNA: TGTGCCTGGAGTCAAGCGGGAGATGCGGAGACCCAGTACTTC. It translates to CAWSQAGDAETQYF.